The 17 T cell receptor beta chains below were found in one sample sequenced in a study of shared clonotypes between healthy human individuals. Assay: immunoSEQ multiplex PCR; the TCRdb copy retains only in-frame clones and omits some. The sample lists 2 million to 2.5 million clones, 85% to 95% occurring once. The specimen was naive CD4+ T cells from PBMCs. Subset described: CD45RA+ positively selected. The receptors come from a man between 18 and 35 years old in good health. Some clones in this sample may be carry-over from other donors' samples.

The V call is TRBV9, the J call TRBJ2-3, with D perhaps assigned TRBD1 or TRBD2 (6 bases each). This CDR3 region has 12 residues. Germline V gives CDR1 SGDLS, CDR2 YYNGEE. Between the trimmed V and J ends, which lost 0 bases and 10 bases, there was a span of 9 bases. The DNA of the CDR3 is TGTGCCAGCAGCGTAGTAGGGGGGCCGCAGTATTTT. Its translation: CASSVVGGPQYF.

This clone was recorded once. The genes are TRBV5-1 and TRBJ1-4, with D possibly being TRBD1 (5 bases). V gave up 1 base and J gave up 6 bases, with 13 bases separating them. The CDR3 loop spans 15 amino acids. Per the germline V gene, CDR1 is SGHRS and CDR2 is YFSETQ. The CDR3 here is CASSLTFKGDEKLFF. CDR3 nucleotide sequence: TGCGCCAGCAGCTTGACCTTCAAAGGGGATGAAAAACTGTTTTTT.

This chain connects TRBV5-4 to TRBJ2-3; D may match TRBD1 or TRBD2 (5 bases each). The CDR3 has 15 amino acids. Germline CDR1 SGHNT, CDR2 YYREEE (reference sequence). V was clipped by 0 bases and J by 0 bases, with 8 bases between them. The CDR3 region has the DNA TGTGCCAGCAGCTTGGGGGGGTACAGCACAGATACGCAGTATTTT. Residues: CASSLGGYSTDTQYF.

The genes are TRBV9 and TRBJ2-3; D might be TRBD1 (5 bases). The germline CDR1 and CDR2 sequences are SGDLS and YYNGEE. V dropped 0 bases and J dropped 6 bases, with 8 bases sitting between them. The CDR3 runs 13 residues. The CDR3 is CASSVEGLDTQYF. The CDR3 nucleotides read TGTGCCAGCAGCGTAGAGGGGTTGGATACGCAGTATTTT.

The rearrangement uses TRBV28 and TRBJ2-1; weak D call: TRBD2 (6 bases). Deletions cut 2 bases from V and 0 bases from J, with 14 bases between. Germline V lookup: CDR1 MDHEN, CDR2 SYDVKM. This CDR3 is built from 17 residues. DNA of the CDR3: TGTGCCAGCAGTTTACGTCGATTGCGGGACTCCTACAATGAGCAGTTCTTC. This gives the protein CASSLRRLRDSYNEQFF.

V and J are TRBV7-2 and TRBJ2-3; TRBD1 matches at 8 bases. CDR3 length equals 15 residues. Germline loops: CDR1 SGHTA, CDR2 FQGNSA. The V segment lost 5 bases and the J segment 2 bases; nucleotides outside the gene matches: 6. The CDR3 sequence: CASSTGTGYTDTQYF. In DNA form, the CDR3 reads TGTGCCAGCAGCACCGGGACAGGATACACAGATACGCAGTATTTT. Looking up the rest from reference TRBV7-2 and TRBJ2-3 gives the full variable domain: GAGVSQSPSNKVTEKGKDVELRCDPISGHTALYWYRQSLGQGLEFLIYFQGNSAPDKSGLPSDRFSAERTGGSVSTLTIQRTQQEDSAVYLCASSTGTGYTDTQYFGPGTRLTVL.

This clone was seen a single time. The chain links TRBV6-5 to TRBJ1-3; D gene uncertain. CDR3 length: 15 residues. Germline V lookup: CDR1 MNHEY, CDR2 SVGAGI. V gave up 0 bases and J gave up 0 bases, with 6 bases separating them. The chain's CDR3 is CASSYSRTSGNTIYF. The CDR3 DNA reads TGTGCCAGCAGTTACTCCCGGACCTCTGGAAACACCATATATTTT.

This rearrangement joins TRBV18 to TRBJ2-5; TRBD1 aligns across 8 bases. The CDR3 runs to 16 residues. With 5 bases clipped from V and 0 bases from J, the junction kept 8 bases outside the gene matches. Germline lookup yields CDR1 KGHSH and CDR2 LQKENI. CDR3 loop: CASSSPRDRNQETQYF. In DNA, the CDR3 is TGTGCCAGCTCATCCCCTCGGGACAGGAACCAAGAGACCCAGTACTTC.

The genes are TRBV2 and TRBJ2-3; D is perhaps TRBD2 (6 bases). Trimming removed 6 bases at V and 2 bases at J, with 15 bases between. The CDR3 is made up of 15 amino acids. Germline V gene data show CDR1 as SNHLY and CDR2 as FYNNEI. CDR3: CASSLGGVYTDTQYF. The CDR3 DNA sequence: TGTGCCAGCAGCTTGGGCGGGGTTTACACAGATACGCAGTATTTT.

The J gene is TRBJ2-4, the V gene TRBV27; perhaps TRBD2 as D (5 bases). This CDR3 contains 15 residues. The V gene's germline CDR1 is MNHEY and CDR2 SMNVEV (reference sequence). The germline V and J ends were trimmed by 5 bases and 5 bases, with 16 bases remaining between them. CDR3 DNA sequence: TGTGCCAGCAGTGGTTGGGGAGCGAACCAAAACATTCAGTACTTC. Protein product: CASSGWGANQNIQYF.

CDR3 amino acids: CSVGGYAGYTF. DNA for the CDR3: TGCAGCGTTGGGGGGTATGCTGGCTACACCTTC. The chain links TRBV29-1 to TRBJ1-2; D possibly corresponds to TRBD1 (5 bases). Germline-derived CDR1 and CDR2 are SQVTM and ANQGSEA. CDR3 length: 11 residues. V was clipped by 4 bases and J by 7 bases, with 10 bases between them.

In its sample, this clone was seen once. V usage is TRBV5-8 and J usage is TRBJ1-5, with TRBD1 as a possible D gene (5 bases). CDR3 length equals 15 residues. V lost 3 bases and J lost 11, with 21 bases in between. Per germline, CDR1 SGHTS and CDR2 YDEGEE. The CDR3 loop reads CASSSGLSTPLAQHF. The CDR3 nucleotides are TGTGCCAGCAGCTCGGGACTCTCCACACCCTTAGCCCAGCATTTT.

The chain uses TRBV28 and TRBJ2-7; the D gene is possibly TRBD2 (6 bases). The germline V and J ends were trimmed by 10 bases and 5 bases, with 21 bases remaining between them. The CDR3 is 14 residues long. Germline V CDR1 and CDR2: MDHEN, SYDVKM. In nucleotides, the CDR3 is TGTGCCACAGTGTCGGCGGGACTTCCCAACGAGCAGTACTTC. Its translation is CATVSAGLPNEQYF.

The chain has TRBV15 and TRBJ2-7; D gene uncertain. The V and J ends lost 0 bases and 7 bases respectively, with 13 bases between them. Germline CDR1 LNHNV, CDR2 YYDKDF (reference sequence). The CDR3 loop spans 14 amino acids. The CDR3 DNA reads TGTGCCACCAGCAGAGAAAGGCTTAACCCGGAGCAGTACTTC. The encoded protein is CATSRERLNPEQYF.

This clone was recorded a few times. The V gene is TRBV19, the J gene TRBJ2-6; D not certain. Trimming removed 2 bases from V and 0 bases from J, with 11 bases in between. This CDR3 spans 17 amino acids. In germline, CDR1 is LNHDA, CDR2 SQIVND (reference sequence). The CDR3 sequence: CASSIPGRFSGANVLTF. The CDR3 coding sequence is TGTGCCAGTAGTATACCGGGCCGCTTCTCTGGGGCCAACGTCCTGACTTTC. The entire variable domain, with the rest obtained from reference TRBV19 and TRBJ2-6, is as follows: DGGITQSPKYLFRKEGQNVTLSCEQNLNHDAMYWYRQDPGQGLRLIYYSQIVNDFQKGDIAEGYSVSREKKESFPLTVTSAQKNPTAFYLCASSIPGRFSGANVLTFGAGSRLTVL.

The chain employs TRBV5-1 and TRBJ2-3, with D uncertain. The CDR3 covers 11 residues. The V gene's germline CDR1 is SGHRS and CDR2 YFSETQ. V dropped 7 bases and J dropped 6 bases, with 9 bases sitting between them. The CDR3: CASSYVDTQYF. For the CDR3, the DNA is TGCGCCAGCTCCTATGTGGATACGCAGTATTTT. Based on the CDR3 plus reference TRBV5-1 and TRBJ2-3, the full variable domain is KAGVTQTPRYLIKTRGQQVTLSCSPISGHRSVSWYQQTPGQGLQFLFEYFSETQRNKGNFPGRFSGRQFSNSRSEMNVSTLELGDSALYLCASSYVDTQYFGPGTRLTVL.

The gene calls are TRBV7-2 and TRBJ2-1; 14 positions match TRBD2. The CDR3 has 15 amino acids. V trimming: 4 bases; J trimming: 4 bases; junction bases outside the gene matches: 0. Germline V gene sequence: CDR1 SGHTA, CDR2 FQGNSA. The chain's CDR3 is CASSWTSGRYNEQFF. The CDR3 region has the DNA TGTGCCAGCAGCTGGACTAGCGGGAGGTACAATGAGCAGTTCTTC. Complete variable domain (other parts from reference TRBV7-2 and TRBJ2-1): GAGVSQSPSNKVTEKGKDVELRCDPISGHTALYWYRQSLGQGLEFLIYFQGNSAPDKSGLPSDRFSAERTGGSVSTLTIQRTQQEDSAVYLCASSWTSGRYNEQFFGPGTRLTVL.